These T cell receptor beta chains were read from a single sample in a study of T cell responses to AZD1222 COVID-19 vaccine. Clones were read by immunoSEQ multiplex PCR, and TCRdb kept only the in-frame ones, dropping some. The repertoire has around 140,000 clones, about 93% of them found once; the top ten carry 5% to 7%. Sample: peripheral blood, taken on day 0 of AZD1222 vaccination. The receptor set was obtained from an adult in good health. CDR3s include the opening cysteine and the closing phenylalanine or tryptophan. Each record gives: J gene, V gene, clone size, D gene, CDR3 DNA, CDR3 protein. A D gene is named only where the DNA matches it firmly. Only part of the rows carry a size: once, few, many, or a class if the clone is expanded.

>TRBJ1-2|TRBV6-2/TRBV6-3|.|.
TGTGCCAGCAGTTACAGGGCGTACTATGGCTACACCTTC
CASSYRAYYGYTF
>TRBJ2-6|TRBV4-2|.|TRBD2
TGTGCCAGCAGCCCAGTGTCATTAGCGGGAGTTGGGGCCAACGTCCTGACTTTC
CASSPVSLAGVGANVLTF
>TRBJ1-2|TRBV21-1|.|.
TGTGCCAGCAGCGCCGCGAGCCCCGTTAACTATGGCTACACCTTC
CASSAASPVNYGYTF
>TRBJ1-1|TRBV6-6|.|TRBD1
TGTGCCAGCAGTTATCGGACAGGGGGCACTGAAGCTTTCTTT
CASSYRTGGTEAFF
>TRBJ1-1|TRBV6-4|.|.
TGTGCCAGCATTGACCGGGCGGGTGCTGAAGCTTTCTTT
CASIDRAGAEAFF
>TRBJ2-3|TRBV14|.|.
TGTGCCAGCAGCCAAAGGCGATTTGGGAGCACAGATACGCAGTATTTT
CASSQRRFGSTDTQYF
>TRBJ1-2|TRBV7-9|.|TRBD1
TGTGCCAGCACACCGGGACAGGGGCGTCATAACTATGGCTACACCTTC
CASTPGQGRHNYGYTF
>TRBJ2-1|TRBV27|.|TRBD2
TGTGCCAGCAGTCCACTAGCGGGAGGAGAGGGGTTCTTC
CASSPLAGGEGFF
>TRBJ2-1|TRBV21-1|.|.
TGTGCCAGCAGCGACTGGACAGCTAGCTCCTACAATGAGCAGTTCTTC
CASSDWTASSYNEQFF
>TRBJ2-7|TRBV7-6|.|.
TGTGCCAGCAGCTTAGAGGGGACGGGGGAGGACGAGCAGTACTTC
CASSLEGTGEDEQYF
>TRBJ2-3|TRBV6-5|once|.
TGTGCCAGCAGTTACTCGGGCGGGGCCCCTGTAGATACGCAGTATTTT
CASSYSGGAPVDTQYF
>TRBJ1-4|TRBV11-2|.|.
TGTGCCAGCAGCTATTCGACAGCAACTAATGAAAAACTGTTTTTT
CASSYSTATNEKLFF
>TRBJ1-3|TRBV4-2|.|.
TGTGCCAGCAGCCCTACGCGCGGAAACACCATATATTTT
CASSPTRGNTIYF
>TRBJ1-2|TRBV7-9|.|.
TGTGCCAGCAGCTTAGTGGCAGATGGCTACACCTTC
CASSLVADGYTF
>TRBJ2-2|TRBV27|.|TRBD2
TGTGCCAGCAGTAGAGCGGGATTGGGCACCGGGGAGCTGTTTTTT
CASSRAGLGTGELFF
>TRBJ2-1|TRBV14|once|TRBD1
TGTGCCAGCAGCCACTTTAGACCGGGACAGATTAGTACCGTAGCCGGGAAGCAGTTCTTC
CASSHFRPGQISTVAGKQFF
>TRBJ2-7|TRBV29-1|once|.
TGCAGCGGTGGACAGCGAGACTACGAGCAGTACTTC
CSGGQRDYEQYF
>TRBJ1-2|TRBV19|.|.
TGTGCCAGTACCAAAACCCAGGGAAGCTATGGCTACACCTTC
CASTKTQGSYGYTF
>TRBJ2-3|TRBV4-3|.|.
TGCGCCAGCAGCGGGACGACCACAGATACGCAGTATTTT
CASSGTTTDTQYF
>TRBJ2-1|TRBV6-2/TRBV6-3|.|TRBD2
TGTGCCAGCAGTTACGGACTAGCGGGAGTGGGTGAGCAGTTCTTC
CASSYGLAGVGEQFF
>TRBJ2-1|TRBV7-2|.|TRBD1
TGTGCCAGCAGTCAGGCGTGGACAGGCTATAGGGCTAACAATGAGCAGTTCTTC
CASSQAWTGYRANNEQFF
>TRBJ1-1|TRBV5-5|.|.
TGTGCCAGCAGAGGGTTGAACACTGAAGCTTTCTTT
CASRGLNTEAFF
>TRBJ1-5|TRBV6-5|.|.
TGTGCCAGCACCCCCGGTGGGAAGCCCCAGCATTTT
CASTPGGKPQHF
>TRBJ2-7|TRBV9|.|TRBD1
TGTGCCAGCAGCGAAAGGGACAGGGACGAGCAGTACTTC
CASSERDRDEQYF
>TRBJ2-2|TRBV4-3|.|.
TGCGCCAGCAGCCAAGCGGGATCGAACACCGGGGAGCTGTTTTTT
CASSQAGSNTGELFF
>TRBJ1-2|TRBV2|.|TRBD1
TGTGCCAGGCCGGGACAGGGGAAAGGTGGCTACACCTTC
CARPGQGKGGYTF
>TRBJ1-5|TRBV30|.|.
TGTGCCCTAGGGGGGGTATCGAGTCAGCCCCAGCATTTT
CALGGVSSQPQHF
>TRBJ1-1|TRBV7-9|.|.
TGTGCCAGCAGCTTAGCGAAGTATACAGGGAGGAAGATGAACACTGAAGCTTTCTTT
CASSLAKYTGRKMNTEAFF
>TRBJ1-2|TRBV10-3|.|.
TGTGCCATCAGTGAGCCGACTGGGGGCAAGTACGAGAGAGTCAACTATGGCTACACCTTC
CAISEPTGGKYERVNYGYTF
>TRBJ2-2|TRBV9|.|.
TGTGCCAGCAGCCCTCCCGGACAAGGGTTCGGGGAGCTGTTTTTT
CASSPPGQGFGELFF
>TRBJ1-1|TRBV3-1/TRBV3-2|.|.
TGTGCCAGCAGCCACAGGGTATCGAACACTGAAGCTTTCTTT
CASSHRVSNTEAFF
>TRBJ2-3|TRBV12-3/TRBV12-4|.|TRBD1
TGTGCCAGCAGTACAGGGGTCACAGATACGCAGTATTTT
CASSTGVTDTQYF
>TRBJ2-7|TRBV19|.|TRBD1
TGTGCCAGTAACGCCGGGACAGGGGGCTACGAGCAGTACTTC
CASNAGTGGYEQYF
>TRBJ1-1|TRBV12-3/TRBV12-4|.|.
TGTGCCAGCAGTTTAGGCGGTCACACTGAAGCTTTCTTT
CASSLGGHTEAFF
>TRBJ2-4|TRBV19|.|TRBD2
TGTGCCAGTAGCCAACTAGCGGGAGAAGGCACCGCCAAAAACATTCAGTACTTC
CASSQLAGEGTAKNIQYF
>TRBJ1-2|TRBV7-2|.|.
TGTGCCAGCAGCTTATCTCCCGGCCCTAACTATGGCTACACCTTC
CASSLSPGPNYGYTF
>TRBJ2-3|TRBV5-4|.|.
TGTGCCAGCAGCCGACAGAAGGGTTCAGGAGATACGCAGTATTTT
CASSRQKGSGDTQYF
>TRBJ2-1|TRBV6-2/TRBV6-3|.|.
TGTGCCAGCAGTTACTCAGGAGAGAAGCTAACAGCGATCGGATCTGAGTTCTTC
CASSYSGEKLTAIGSEFF
>TRBJ1-1|TRBV19|once|.
TGTGCCAGTAGTGACCAGAAGTACACTGAAGCTTTCTTT
CASSDQKYTEAFF
>TRBJ1-1|TRBV2|.|.
TGTGCCAGCAGCGATCAGGGGCGCACTGAAGCTTTCTTT
CASSDQGRTEAFF
>TRBJ1-1|TRBV6-5|.|TRBD1
TGTGCCACCCGGACAGGTTTATACACTGAAGCTTTCTTT
CATRTGLYTEAFF
>TRBJ1-2|TRBV5-1|once|TRBD1
TGCGCCAGCAGCACGGGGACAGATTTCTATGGCTACACCTTC
CASSTGTDFYGYTF
>TRBJ1-1|TRBV3-1/TRBV3-2|.|.
TGTGCCAGCAGCTCCGAGACCGATACCACTGAAGCTTTCTTT
CASSSETDTTEAFF
>TRBJ1-1|TRBV10-1|.|TRBD1
TGCGCCAGCAGTCCCAACAGGGGAGAGGCCACTGAAGCTTTCTTT
CASSPNRGEATEAFF
>TRBJ2-7|TRBV27|.|TRBD1
TGTGCCAGCAGTTCGGACAGGGGAAGGTCTTACGAGCAGTACTTC
CASSSDRGRSYEQYF
>TRBJ2-7|TRBV3-1/TRBV3-2|.|TRBD1
TGTGCCAGCAGCCAGGAACAGGGGCCGACCTACGAGCAGTACTTC
CASSQEQGPTYEQYF
>TRBJ1-3|TRBV19|few|.
TGTGCCAGTAGTATCGGTTGGGACTCTGGAAACACCATATATTTT
CASSIGWDSGNTIYF
>TRBJ1-6|TRBV27|.|.
TGTGCCAGCAAAAGAGGGAGCGGGGATTCACCCCTCCACTTT
CASKRGSGDSPLHF
>TRBJ2-1|TRBV5-1|once|.
TGCGCCAGCAGCCTCCGCAACGAGGGGATCCATGAGCAGTTCTTC
CASSLRNEGIHEQFF
>TRBJ2-7|TRBV5-1|.|.
TGCGCCAGCAGCCGTGACAGTACCTACGAGCAGTACTTC
CASSRDSTYEQYF